Listed below are T cell receptor beta chains from one sample, sequenced in a study of T-cell reconstitution after alpha-beta-depleted transplantation in children. TCRdb reanalysed the PCR reads using MiXCR and keeps one entry per CDR3 protein. The sample records a few hundred thousand distinct CDR3 sequences, 16% being singletons. Material: PBMCs, mostly from graft donor cells, obtained 360 days after TCRalphabeta/CD19-depleted stem cell transplant. These receptors all come from a boy in the first two years of life who had a stem cell transplant for Wiskott-Aldrich syndrome, so the T cells may come from the graft donor. CDR3s include the opening cysteine and the closing phenylalanine or tryptophan. The D gene is left open where the match is weak. Clone size appears in some rows only: once, few, many, or a class for an expanded clone.

v_gene	abundance	j_gene	d_gene	CDR3nt	CDR3aa
TRBV3-1	.	TRBJ2-1	.	TGTGCCAGCAGCCCGGACGGCCATCTTTACAATGAGCAGTTCTTC	CASSPDGHLYNEQFF
TRBV4-2	few	TRBJ2-4	TRBD2	TGTGCCAGCAGCCAAGATAAACGGGGGGTGCAAAACATTCAGTACTTC	CASSQDKRGVQNIQYF
TRBV12-3/TRBV12-4	.	TRBJ1-3	.	TGTGCCAGCAGTTCCAGGAGGGTCCCCCACTCTGGAAACACCATATATTTT	CASSSRRVPHSGNTIYF
TRBV6-7	.	TRBJ2-1	TRBD2	TGTGCCAGCAGTTATGCGGGACTAGCAGGCTACAATGAGCAGTTCTTC	CASSYAGLAGYNEQFF
TRBV5-1	few	TRBJ1-1	.	TGCGCCAGCAGCACCGGCCTGAACACTGAAGCTTTCTTT	CASSTGLNTEAFF
TRBV9	.	TRBJ2-1	TRBD2	TGTGCCAGCAGCGTAGAACTAGCGGCTGATAATGAGCAGTTCTTC	CASSVELAADNEQFF
TRBV28	few	TRBJ2-1	TRBD2	TGTGCCAGCAGTTTCGGGGGACTAGCGGGGGAGACCTACAATGAGCAGTTCTTC	CASSFGGLAGETYNEQFF
TRBV7-2	.	TRBJ2-3	.	TGTGTACACCCCACAGATACGCAGTATTTT	CVHPTDTQYF
TRBV20-1	few	TRBJ2-7	TRBD2	TGCAGTGCTCGTAGAACTAGCGGGACCTACGAGCAGTACTTC	CSARRTSGTYEQYF
TRBV10-3	few	TRBJ1-6	TRBD1	TGTGCCATCAGTCGGACAGGGAGTGGTTCACCCCTCCACTTT	CAISRTGSGSPLHF
TRBV5-6	few	TRBJ1-2	.	TGTGCCAGCAGCTACAGGGACGGCTACACCTTC	CASSYRDGYTF
TRBV18	few	TRBJ1-6	.	TGTGCCAGCTCACCAAGACCGGGTAATTCACCCCTCCACTTT	CASSPRPGNSPLHF
TRBV5-6	.	TRBJ2-5	TRBD2	TGTGCCAGCAGAAGGCGGGGGACCCTACAAGAGACCCAGTACTTC	CASRRRGTLQETQYF
TRBV4-1	few	TRBJ2-3	.	TGCGCCAGCAGCCAAGACTGCTACGGGGGGCCGACTTCGACGCAGTATTTT	CASSQDCYGGPTSTQYF
TRBV12-3/TRBV12-4	few	TRBJ2-5	TRBD2	TGTGCCAGCAGACTTAGCGGGAGAATTGGAGAGACCCAGTACTTC	CASRLSGRIGETQYF
TRBV12-3/TRBV12-4	.	TRBJ2-3	.	TGTGCCAGCAGTTCCCCGCGGGTACTGGGGACAGATACGCAGTATTTT	CASSSPRVLGTDTQYF
TRBV4-3	few	TRBJ2-7	.	TGCGCCAGCAGCCAAGATGGCGGGACAGACTACGAGCAGTACTTC	CASSQDGGTDYEQYF
TRBV4-1	.	TRBJ2-2	.	TGCGCCAGCAGCATTCGGAATGCGAACACCGGGGAGCTGTTTTTT	CASSIRNANTGELFF
TRBV7-9	few	TRBJ2-7	TRBD1	TGTGCCAGCAGCTTAGGCTTGACAGGGGATCAAACCTACGAGCAGTACTTC	CASSLGLTGDQTYEQYF
TRBV6-2/TRBV6-3	.	TRBJ2-5	TRBD1	TGTGCCAGCAGTCAACCCACAGGGGGCGCGGTGACCCAGTACTTC	CASSQPTGGAVTQYF
TRBV10-3	.	TRBJ2-1	.	TGTGCCATCAGTTTCAGCGATGAGCAGTTCTTC	CAISFSDEQFF
TRBV24-1	few	TRBJ1-1	.	TGTGCCACCAGTGACCCCTCTCAGAGCGCTGAAGCTTTCTTT	CATSDPSQSAEAFF
TRBV7-9	.	TRBJ1-2	.	TGTGCCAGCAGGTTAACAGGGACTTATGGCTACACCTTC	CASRLTGTYGYTF
TRBV27	few	TRBJ2-1	.	TGTGCCAGCAGTTTGGGCGGGATCAATGAGCAGTTCTTC	CASSLGGINEQFF
TRBV10-3	few	TRBJ1-5	.	TGTGCCATCAGACAGGGAGCGGATCAGCCCCAGCATTTT	CAIRQGADQPQHF
TRBV7-9	.	TRBJ1-1	.	TGTGCCAGCAGCTCGCAGTATTCCAACACTGAAGCTTTCTTT	CASSSQYSNTEAFF
TRBV24-1	few	TRBJ2-5	.	TGTGCCACCAGTGGACCGGACAGCTTCGGTGAGACCCAGTACTTC	CATSGPDSFGETQYF
TRBV5-5	.	TRBJ2-7	.	TGTGCCAGCAGCCCTGGGTTCCTCTACGAGCAGTACTTC	CASSPGFLYEQYF
TRBV5-1	few	TRBJ2-5	.	TGCGCCAGCAGCTTGGCTTCGGAGGGAGAGACCCAGTACTTC	CASSLASEGETQYF
TRBV6-5	.	TRBJ2-7	TRBD2	TGTGCCAGCAGTTCTACGGGACTAGCTACCTACGAGCAGTACTTC	CASSSTGLATYEQYF
TRBV6-4	.	TRBJ2-7	.	TGTGCCAGCAGTGTTGGAACCGGGGGAGTACAGTACTTC	CASSVGTGGVQYF
TRBV12-3/TRBV12-4	many	TRBJ2-7	TRBD2	TGTGCCAGCAGCCGGAGCGGGAGCTCCTACGAGCAGTACTTC	CASSRSGSSYEQYF
TRBV9	.	TRBJ2-7	TRBD1	TGTGCCAGCAGCGGCGACAGGGGACCCTACGAGCAGTACTTC	CASSGDRGPYEQYF
TRBV6-5	few	TRBJ2-2	.	TGTGCCAGCAGTTACGGGTTCGGGATGCGAACGGGGGAGCTGTTTTTT	CASSYGFGMRTGELFF
TRBV18	.	TRBJ2-2	TRBD1	TGTGCCAGCTTCGAGGGACAGGGGATCACCGGGGAGCTGTTTTTT	CASFEGQGITGELFF
TRBV6-5	.	TRBJ2-1	TRBD1	TGTGCCAGCAGTTACAAGCCGGGACAGATCTACAATGAGCAGTTCTTC	CASSYKPGQIYNEQFF
TRBV4-3	.	TRBJ2-1	TRBD1	TGCGCCAGCAGCCAAGAGGGACAGTCCCACAATGAGCAGTTCTTC	CASSQEGQSHNEQFF
TRBV4-1	.	TRBJ2-5	TRBD2	TGCGCCAGCAGCCAAGTTGGGACTAGCGGGAGGGTTGAGACCCAGTACTTC	CASSQVGTSGRVETQYF
TRBV29-1	.	TRBJ2-3	TRBD2	TGCAGCGTCGACGGGGGGGCTGTTGATAGGCAGTATTTT	CSVDGGAVDRQYF
TRBV4-1	few	TRBJ2-4	.	TGCGCCAGCAGCCAAGAGGTAATAGCCTGGGCCAAAAACATTCAGTACTTC	CASSQEVIAWAKNIQYF
TRBV5-1	.	TRBJ2-3	TRBD2	TGCGCCAGCAATCGGGACGGGAGGGTGGAGAGTCCGACAGATACGCAGTATTTT	CASNRDGRVESPTDTQYF
TRBV20-1	.	TRBJ1-1	.	TGCAGTGCTAGAGGACACCGTGAAGCTTTCTTT	CSARGHREAFF